The rows below give T cell receptor beta chains drawn from one sample of a study of T cells after yellow fever vaccination. MiXCR, run by TCRdb on the 5' RACE reads, gives a single entry per CDR3 protein. Here the sample spans 170,000 or so distinct CDR3 sequences, around 8.5% being singletons. The sequencing here drew on CD8+ T cells sorted from PBMCs, taken 45 days after the yellow fever booster vaccination. The receptors here all came from a man between 18 and 35 years old who received the YFV17D yellow fever vaccine. Both conserved end residues are part of each CDR3. D genes are given only for firm matches. Clone size is given for some rows only: seen once, a few or many times, or a class if the clone is expanded.

abundance: .; j_gene: TRBJ2-1; d_gene: TRBD2; v_gene: TRBV7-9; CDR3nt: TGTGCCAGCAGCTCTCCCGGGGGGTTCAATGAGCAGTTCTTC; CDR3aa: CASSSPGGFNEQFF
abundance: .; j_gene: TRBJ2-5; d_gene: .; v_gene: TRBV27; CDR3nt: TGTGCCAGCAGTAACAGGGGAGGAGGGGAGACCCAGTACTTC; CDR3aa: CASSNRGGGETQYF
abundance: few; j_gene: TRBJ1-2; d_gene: TRBD1; v_gene: TRBV7-6; CDR3nt: TGTGCCAGCAGCTTAGGACAGGGATTCTATGGCTACACCTTC; CDR3aa: CASSLGQGFYGYTF
abundance: few; j_gene: TRBJ2-5; d_gene: TRBD2; v_gene: TRBV3-1; CDR3nt: TGTGCCAGCGGTACTAGCGGGGCGCCGGGGACCCAGTACTTC; CDR3aa: CASGTSGAPGTQYF
abundance: .; j_gene: TRBJ1-5; d_gene: .; v_gene: TRBV29-1; CDR3nt: TGCAGCGTTATTTCCGGCGGTAGCAATCAGCCCCAGCATTTT; CDR3aa: CSVISGGSNQPQHF
abundance: many; j_gene: TRBJ1-5; d_gene: TRBD1; v_gene: TRBV6-5; CDR3nt: TGTGCCAGCAGTTCCGGGACAGATAGCAATCAGCCCCAGCATTTT; CDR3aa: CASSSGTDSNQPQHF
abundance: few; j_gene: TRBJ2-7; d_gene: .; v_gene: TRBV6-2/TRBV6-3; CDR3nt: TGTGCCACCACGGAGGCCTACGAGCAGTACTTC; CDR3aa: CATTEAYEQYF
abundance: .; j_gene: TRBJ2-3; d_gene: .; v_gene: TRBV11-2; CDR3nt: TGTGCCAGCAGCTTAGTGGCGGGACTTAGCACAGATACGCAGTATTTT; CDR3aa: CASSLVAGLSTDTQYF
abundance: .; j_gene: TRBJ1-5; d_gene: TRBD1; v_gene: TRBV4-2; CDR3nt: TGTGCCAGCAGCCAGGACAGGGGTACGGGCAATCAGCCCCAGCATTTT; CDR3aa: CASSQDRGTGNQPQHF
abundance: many; j_gene: TRBJ2-1; d_gene: .; v_gene: TRBV4-1; CDR3nt: TGCGCCAGCAGCCAAGACCCCCATGAGCAGTTCTTC; CDR3aa: CASSQDPHEQFF
abundance: .; j_gene: TRBJ1-1; d_gene: .; v_gene: TRBV9; CDR3nt: TGTGCCAGCAGCCCGGGGGGGATGAACACTGAAGCTTTCTTT; CDR3aa: CASSPGGMNTEAFF
abundance: few; j_gene: TRBJ2-1; d_gene: TRBD2; v_gene: TRBV4-1; CDR3nt: TGCGCCAGCAGCCAAGATCCGGCGGGGGGCTCCTACAATGAGCAGTTCTTC; CDR3aa: CASSQDPAGGSYNEQFF
abundance: many; j_gene: TRBJ1-1; d_gene: TRBD1; v_gene: TRBV6-5; CDR3nt: TGTGCCAGCAGTCCCGGGACAGGGGTCACTGAAGCTTTCTTT; CDR3aa: CASSPGTGVTEAFF
abundance: few; j_gene: TRBJ2-7; d_gene: TRBD1; v_gene: TRBV6-1; CDR3nt: TGTGCCAGCAGGGCGGGACAGGGCGCCTACGAGCAGTACTTC; CDR3aa: CASRAGQGAYEQYF
abundance: .; j_gene: TRBJ2-2; d_gene: TRBD1; v_gene: TRBV10-2; CDR3nt: TGCGCCACCCTGCAGGGGGCGATCCCCGGGGAGCTGTTTTTT; CDR3aa: CATLQGAIPGELFF
abundance: many; j_gene: TRBJ2-7; d_gene: TRBD1; v_gene: TRBV4-3; CDR3nt: TGCGCCAGCAGCCCAGGGACAGGTACCTACGAGCAGTACTTC; CDR3aa: CASSPGTGTYEQYF
abundance: few; j_gene: TRBJ2-3; d_gene: .; v_gene: TRBV27; CDR3nt: TGTGCCAGCAGTTTTTATAATGCAGATACGCAGTATTTT; CDR3aa: CASSFYNADTQYF
abundance: .; j_gene: TRBJ2-1; d_gene: TRBD1; v_gene: TRBV18; CDR3nt: TGTGCCAGCTCACCACCGGACAGGCGCCTCAATGAGCAGTTCTTC; CDR3aa: CASSPPDRRLNEQFF
abundance: .; j_gene: TRBJ1-2; d_gene: TRBD1; v_gene: TRBV6-1; CDR3nt: TGTGCCAGCAGCGAGAATTCCGGGACAGATGGCTACACCTTC; CDR3aa: CASSENSGTDGYTF
abundance: .; j_gene: TRBJ2-5; d_gene: .; v_gene: TRBV7-2; CDR3nt: TGTGCCAGCAGCTTAGCAGGACATTGGGAGACCCAGTACTTC; CDR3aa: CASSLAGHWETQYF
abundance: .; j_gene: TRBJ2-3; d_gene: TRBD2; v_gene: TRBV4-3; CDR3nt: TGCGCCAGCAGCCCCCGTACCGGACTAGCGGCAGATACGCAGTATTTT; CDR3aa: CASSPRTGLAADTQYF
abundance: .; j_gene: TRBJ1-1; d_gene: .; v_gene: TRBV12-3/TRBV12-4; CDR3nt: TGTGCCAGCAGTTGGGGAGGGGTTACTGAAGCTTTCTTT; CDR3aa: CASSWGGVTEAFF
abundance: few; j_gene: TRBJ2-1; d_gene: TRBD2; v_gene: TRBV6-2/TRBV6-3; CDR3nt: TGTGCCAGCACTCGGGACTATTACAATGAGCAGTTCTTC; CDR3aa: CASTRDYYNEQFF
abundance: few; j_gene: TRBJ2-2; d_gene: .; v_gene: TRBV27; CDR3nt: TGTGCCAGCAGACATCAGGGGACCGGGGAGCTGTTTTTT; CDR3aa: CASRHQGTGELFF
abundance: few; j_gene: TRBJ2-3; d_gene: .; v_gene: TRBV19; CDR3nt: TGTGCCAGTAGTCCCTCGTTCGGGGATACGCAGTATTTT; CDR3aa: CASSPSFGDTQYF
abundance: few; j_gene: TRBJ2-2; d_gene: .; v_gene: TRBV10-3; CDR3nt: TGTGCCATCAGTGAGACCGGGGAGCTGTTTTTT; CDR3aa: CAISETGELFF
abundance: few; j_gene: TRBJ2-3; d_gene: .; v_gene: TRBV12-3/TRBV12-4; CDR3nt: TGTGCCAGCAGTTTCTTACGGACAGACACGAGAGGAGATACGCAGTATTTT; CDR3aa: CASSFLRTDTRGDTQYF
abundance: .; j_gene: TRBJ2-5; d_gene: TRBD2; v_gene: TRBV4-2; CDR3nt: TGTGCCAGCAGCCAAGATGATATAGGGCGGGGGGAGGAGACCCAGTACTTC; CDR3aa: CASSQDDIGRGEETQYF
abundance: many; j_gene: TRBJ2-1; d_gene: .; v_gene: TRBV5-1; CDR3nt: TGCGCCAGCAGCTTGGAGGCTCTCTCGGCGTCAGAGCAGTTCTTC; CDR3aa: CASSLEALSASEQFF
abundance: .; j_gene: TRBJ1-1; d_gene: TRBD1; v_gene: TRBV20-1; CDR3nt: TGCAGTGCTTGGGGGACAGGCAGACACACTGAAGCTTTCTTT; CDR3aa: CSAWGTGRHTEAFF
abundance: .; j_gene: TRBJ2-7; d_gene: TRBD1; v_gene: TRBV4-3; CDR3nt: TGCGCCAGCAGCCAAGGGGCAGGGGGCTTTAACGAGCAGTACTTC; CDR3aa: CASSQGAGGFNEQYF
abundance: .; j_gene: TRBJ1-3; d_gene: .; v_gene: TRBV20-1; CDR3nt: TGCAGTGCTAGGACGTGCTCTGGAAACACCATATATTTT; CDR3aa: CSARTCSGNTIYF
abundance: few; j_gene: TRBJ1-2; d_gene: .; v_gene: TRBV7-9; CDR3nt: TGTGCCAGCAGCTTAGCGTGGGTGTTCTATGGCTACACCTTC; CDR3aa: CASSLAWVFYGYTF
abundance: many; j_gene: TRBJ2-3; d_gene: .; v_gene: TRBV6-4; CDR3nt: TGTGCCAGCAGTGACTCGATCGGGGGGCCGGATACGCAGTATTTT; CDR3aa: CASSDSIGGPDTQYF
abundance: .; j_gene: TRBJ2-7; d_gene: TRBD2; v_gene: TRBV11-2; CDR3nt: TGTGCCAGCAGCCAAAGCGGGGCGCCCTACGAGCAGTACTTC; CDR3aa: CASSQSGAPYEQYF
abundance: few; j_gene: TRBJ2-3; d_gene: TRBD1; v_gene: TRBV5-4; CDR3nt: TGTGCCTTCCGACCGACAGGGAGCACAGATACGCAGTATTTT; CDR3aa: CAFRPTGSTDTQYF
abundance: few; j_gene: TRBJ2-5; d_gene: .; v_gene: TRBV12-3/TRBV12-4; CDR3nt: TGTGCCAGCAGTTTCGTAGCGTACCAAGAGACCCAGTACTTC; CDR3aa: CASSFVAYQETQYF
abundance: few; j_gene: TRBJ1-2; d_gene: .; v_gene: TRBV29-1; CDR3nt: TGCAGCGCACGAGCACGGGGGGTCGATGGCTACACCTTC; CDR3aa: CSARARGVDGYTF
abundance: .; j_gene: TRBJ1-2; d_gene: TRBD1; v_gene: TRBV9; CDR3nt: TGTGCCAGCAGCGTAGCTCGGACAGGGGAATATGGCTACACCTTC; CDR3aa: CASSVARTGEYGYTF
abundance: .; j_gene: TRBJ1-1; d_gene: .; v_gene: TRBV6-2/TRBV6-3; CDR3nt: TGTGCCAGCAGTTACTCGCTGGGGACCGGAGTCACTGAAGCTTTCTTT; CDR3aa: CASSYSLGTGVTEAFF
abundance: .; j_gene: TRBJ2-1; d_gene: TRBD2; v_gene: TRBV18; CDR3nt: TGTGCCAGCTCATCCGGGACTAGCGGGGGGGGCTCCTACAATGAGCAGTTCTTC; CDR3aa: CASSSGTSGGGSYNEQFF
abundance: many; j_gene: TRBJ1-1; d_gene: .; v_gene: TRBV4-3; CDR3nt: TGCGCCAGCAGCCAAGATACTACATGGACTGAAGCTTTCTTT; CDR3aa: CASSQDTTWTEAFF
abundance: many; j_gene: TRBJ2-1; d_gene: TRBD2; v_gene: TRBV12-3/TRBV12-4; CDR3nt: TGTGCCAGCACCCCTGAAGCGGGGGGGCCCCATGAGCAGTTCTTC; CDR3aa: CASTPEAGGPHEQFF
abundance: .; j_gene: TRBJ2-1; d_gene: TRBD2; v_gene: TRBV9; CDR3nt: TGTGCCAGCAGCTTCGGGGGGGCCGGTGAGCAGTTCTTC; CDR3aa: CASSFGGAGEQFF
abundance: .; j_gene: TRBJ2-3; d_gene: TRBD2; v_gene: TRBV13; CDR3nt: TGTGCCAGCAGCTTAGGCCGGGCTAGCGGAACAGATACGCAGTATTTT; CDR3aa: CASSLGRASGTDTQYF
abundance: .; j_gene: TRBJ1-2; d_gene: TRBD1; v_gene: TRBV5-1; CDR3nt: TGCGCCAGCAGCTACGGACAGGGGGGAAGCTATGGCTACACCTTC; CDR3aa: CASSYGQGGSYGYTF